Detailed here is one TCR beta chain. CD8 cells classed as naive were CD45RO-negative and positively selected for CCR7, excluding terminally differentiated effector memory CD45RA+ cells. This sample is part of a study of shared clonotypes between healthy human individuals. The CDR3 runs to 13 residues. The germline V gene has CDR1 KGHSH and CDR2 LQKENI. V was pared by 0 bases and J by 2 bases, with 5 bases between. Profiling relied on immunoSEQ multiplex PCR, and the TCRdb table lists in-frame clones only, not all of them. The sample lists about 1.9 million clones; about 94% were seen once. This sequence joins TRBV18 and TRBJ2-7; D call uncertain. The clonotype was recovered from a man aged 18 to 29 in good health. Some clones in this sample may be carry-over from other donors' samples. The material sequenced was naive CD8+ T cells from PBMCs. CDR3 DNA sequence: TGTGCCAGCTCACCACCGGATGCCTACGAGCAGTACTTC. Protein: CASSPPDAYEQYF.